The 15 T cell receptor beta chains below all came from one sample that was sequenced in a study of chemoradiotherapy in HPV16-positive cancers. Profiled with immunoSEQ multiplex PCR; TCRdb holds only in-frame clones, not every one. This sample has about 67,000 clones, with 88% found just once. The specimen comprised blood, sampled from a patient who underwent chemoradiotherapy. The receptors come from a human donor with HPV-associated anogenital cancer.

By frequency in the sample, this clone is medium-sized. V usage is TRBV28 and J usage is TRBJ2-1; the D gene could be TRBD1 or TRBD2 (5 bases each). Trimming took 5 bases from V and 7 from J, leaving 9 bases between them. The CDR3 covers 12 residues. CDR1 is MDHEN, CDR2 SYDVKM, per germline. The CDR3 DNA follows: TGTGCCAGCAGTCCCGGGGCTAATGAGCAGTTCTTC. Its protein product is CASSPGANEQFF.

V and J are TRBV6-5 and TRBJ1-1; 8 bases are a match to TRBD1. Germline V gene lookup returns CDR1 MNHEY and CDR2 SVGAGI. The CDR3 runs to 13 residues. Germline trimming cut 6 bases from V and 1 base from J; bases unmatched to any gene: 1. The CDR3 is CASSTGGNTEAFF. The CDR3 region has the DNA TGTGCCAGCAGCACAGGGGGGAACACTGAAGCTTTCTTT.

The chain employs TRBV6-5 and TRBJ2-5; either TRBD1 or TRBD2 may supply D (5 bases each). The J call may be faulty, since TRBJ2-7 better matches the DNA end. The germline gives CDR1 MNHEY, CDR2 SVGAGI. CDR3 length: 13 residues. This CDR3 reads CASAGTRLYEQYF. The CDR3, as DNA: TGTGCCAGCGCCGGGACGAGACTCTACGAGCAGTACTTC.

The chain combines TRBV10-3 with TRBJ2-2; no definite D call. CDR1 is ENHRY and CDR2 is SYGVKD in the germline V gene. This CDR3 is 15 amino acids long. V shed 5 bases and J shed 6 bases, with 16 bases lying between them. CDR3 protein: CAISYQELGAGELFF. CDR3 nucleotides: TGTGCCATCAGTTATCAGGAACTGGGCGCCGGGGAGCTGTTTTTT.

The chain links TRBV19 to TRBJ1-5; no reliable D call. Germline V gene lookup returns CDR1 LNHDA and CDR2 SQIVND (reference sequence). Trimming shortened V by 7 bases and J by 5 bases, and 12 bases separated the two germline ends. The CDR3 extends over 13 amino acids. This CDR3 reads CASNRAIYQPQHF. CDR3 sequence (DNA): TGTGCCAGTAATCGGGCGATTTATCAGCCCCAGCATTTT.

This chain connects TRBV7-2 to TRBJ1-3; D unclear. V lost 7 bases to trimming and J lost 0 bases, with 19 bases between them. The CDR3 covers 17 residues. Germline CDR1 is SGHTA and CDR2 is FQGNSA. The CDR3 coding sequence is TGTGCCAGCACCCCCACGCGACGCACCCCCTCTGGAAACACCATATATTTT. It translates to CASTPTRRTPSGNTIYF. The variable domain in full, with the rest retrieved from reference TRBV7-2 and TRBJ1-3, is GAGVSQSPSNKVTEKGKDVELRCDPISGHTALYWYRQSLGQGLEFLIYFQGNSAPDKSGLPSDRFSAERTGGSVSTLTIQRTQQEDSAVYLCASTPTRRTPSGNTIYFGEGSWLTVV.

This sequence joins TRBV4-1 and TRBJ2-1, with 8 bases that match TRBD2. The CDR3 runs to 15 residues. Germline V gene sequence: CDR1 MGHRA, CDR2 YSYEKL. The junction had 10 bases not matched to a gene; V was cut back by 4 bases and J by 8 bases. The CDR3 DNA follows: TGCGCCAGCAGCCTTCCCCGGGGGGGTTCGGATGAGCAGTTCTTC. It translates to CASSLPRGGSDEQFF.

CDR3 amino acids: CAMNANYEQYF. The CDR3 DNA sequence: TGTGCCATGAACGCAAACTACGAGCAGTACTTC. The V gene is TRBV2, the J gene TRBJ2-7; D is undetermined. Germline values: CDR1 SNHLY, CDR2 FYNNEI. The length of the CDR3 is 11 residues. Between the trimmed V and J ends, which lost 10 bases and 3 bases, there was a span of 10 bases.

The rearrangement uses TRBV11-2 and TRBJ2-7; D is perhaps TRBD1 or TRBD2 (6 bases each). The CDR3 totals 16 residues. Germline V gene sequence: CDR1 SGHAT, CDR2 FQNNGV. V was shortened by 0 bases and J by 4 bases, with 16 bases between the two germline ends. CDR3 DNA: TGTGCCAGCAGCTTAGAGGGGGGCGAGTGGGCTTACGAGCAGTACTTC. It codes for CASSLEGGEWAYEQYF.

The chain is built from TRBV28 and TRBJ2-5; 13 bases are a match to TRBD2. The trim removed 2 bases at V and 2 bases at J, leaving 2 bases unmatched. This CDR3 is 16 amino acids long. Looked up from germline, CDR1 is MDHEN and CDR2 is SYDVKM. The CDR3 region is CASSLGLAGVQETQYF. CDR3 nucleotide sequence: TGTGCCAGCAGTTTAGGACTAGCGGGAGTACAAGAGACCCAGTACTTC.

This clone was seen a handful of times. The V gene is TRBV18, the J gene TRBJ1-1; D may be TRBD1 (6 bases). This CDR3 region has 12 residues. Germline V gene sequence: CDR1 KGHSH, CDR2 LQKENI. Trimming left V 3 bases short and J 5 bases short, with 7 bases between. CDR3 sequence reads: CASSPGQTEAFF. The CDR3 coding sequence is TGTGCCAGCTCACCCGGACAGACTGAAGCTTTCTTT.

The chain couples TRBV14 to TRBJ2-1; TRBD2 matches at 8 bases. Trimming removed 6 bases from V and 0 bases from J; junction bases left unmatched: 4. The CDR3 is 15 residues long. Germline CDR1 is SGHDN and CDR2 is FVKESK. In DNA, the CDR3 is TGTGCCAGCAGATCCACTAGCGGCTCCTACAATGAGCAGTTCTTC. Residues: CASRSTSGSYNEQFF.

The J gene is TRBJ2-5, the V gene TRBV7-8; the D is unclear. TRBJ2-7 explains the end of the DNA better; the J call may be wrong. Germline CDR1 and CDR2: SGHVS and FQNEAQ. The CDR3 is 12 amino acids. CDR3 amino acids: CASSQGRYEQYF. The CDR3 region has the DNA TGTGCCAGCAGTCAAGGAAGGTACGAGCAGTACTTC.

This rearrangement joins TRBV19 to TRBJ1-2, with D hard to call. The CDR3 is 13 amino acids. The germline V gene encodes CDR1 LNHDA and CDR2 SQIVND (reference sequence). V was cut by 0 bases and J by 4 bases, with 6 bases left in between. CDR3 in amino acids: CASSIDKLYGYTF. The CDR3 coding sequence is TGTGCCAGTAGTATAGACAAACTCTATGGCTACACCTTC.

This chain links TRBV7-9 with TRBJ2-1; D is ambiguous. Trimming pared 7 bases from V and 7 bases from J, leaving 5 bases between. The CDR3 spans 10 residues. Germline CDR1 and CDR2: SEHNR and FQNEAQ (reference sequence). CDR3 nucleotide sequence: TGTGCCAGCACCGGGAATGAGCAGTTCTTC. Its translation: CASTGNEQFF.